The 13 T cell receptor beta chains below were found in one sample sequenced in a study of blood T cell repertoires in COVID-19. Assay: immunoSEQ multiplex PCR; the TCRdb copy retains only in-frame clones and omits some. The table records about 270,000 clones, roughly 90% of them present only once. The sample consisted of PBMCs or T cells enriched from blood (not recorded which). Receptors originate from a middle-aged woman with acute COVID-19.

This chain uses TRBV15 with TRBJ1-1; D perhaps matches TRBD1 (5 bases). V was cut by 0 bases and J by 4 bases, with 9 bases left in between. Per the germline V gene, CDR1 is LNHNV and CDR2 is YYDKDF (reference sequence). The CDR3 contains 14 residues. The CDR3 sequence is CATSREGASTEAFF. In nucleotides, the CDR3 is TGTGCCACCAGCAGAGAAGGGGCTAGCACTGAAGCTTTCTTT.

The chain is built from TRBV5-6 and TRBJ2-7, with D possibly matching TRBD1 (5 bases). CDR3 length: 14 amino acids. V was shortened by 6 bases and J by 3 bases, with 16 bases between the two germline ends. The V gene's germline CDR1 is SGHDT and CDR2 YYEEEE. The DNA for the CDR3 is TGTGCCAGCAACCCGGCAGGGATGGGCTACGAGCAGTACTTC. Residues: CASNPAGMGYEQYF.

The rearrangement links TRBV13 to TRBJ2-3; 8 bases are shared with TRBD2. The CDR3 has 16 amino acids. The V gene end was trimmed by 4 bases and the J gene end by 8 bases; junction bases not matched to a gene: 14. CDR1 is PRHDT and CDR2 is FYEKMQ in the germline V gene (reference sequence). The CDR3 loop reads CASSSGRTSQIGTQYF. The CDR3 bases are TGTGCCAGCAGCTCTGGTCGGACTAGCCAGATTGGTACGCAGTATTTT.

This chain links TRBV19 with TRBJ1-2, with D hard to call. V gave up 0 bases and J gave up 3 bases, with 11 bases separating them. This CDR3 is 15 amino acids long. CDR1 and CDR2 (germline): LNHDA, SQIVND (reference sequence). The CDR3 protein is CASSIDTGSHYGYTF. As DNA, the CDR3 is TGTGCCAGTAGTATAGATACCGGGAGCCACTATGGCTACACCTTC.

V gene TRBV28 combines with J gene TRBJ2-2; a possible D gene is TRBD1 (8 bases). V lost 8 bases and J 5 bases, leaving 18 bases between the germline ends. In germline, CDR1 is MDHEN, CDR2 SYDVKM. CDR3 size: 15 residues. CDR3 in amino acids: CASGVGQGGTGELFF. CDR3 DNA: TGTGCCAGCGGGGTAGGACAGGGAGGGACCGGGGAGCTGTTTTTT.

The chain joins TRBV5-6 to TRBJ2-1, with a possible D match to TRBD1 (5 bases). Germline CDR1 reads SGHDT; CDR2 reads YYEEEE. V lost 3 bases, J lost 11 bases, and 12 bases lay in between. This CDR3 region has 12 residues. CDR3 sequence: CASSSHRTQQFF. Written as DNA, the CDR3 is TGTGCCAGCAGCTCCCACAGGACCCAGCAGTTCTTC.

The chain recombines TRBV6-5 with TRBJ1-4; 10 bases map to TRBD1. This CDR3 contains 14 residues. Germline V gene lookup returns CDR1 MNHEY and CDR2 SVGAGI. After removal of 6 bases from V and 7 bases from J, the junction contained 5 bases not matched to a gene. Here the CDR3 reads CASSPDRGLEKLFF. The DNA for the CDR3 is TGTGCCAGCAGCCCCGACAGGGGGCTTGAAAAACTGTTTTTT.

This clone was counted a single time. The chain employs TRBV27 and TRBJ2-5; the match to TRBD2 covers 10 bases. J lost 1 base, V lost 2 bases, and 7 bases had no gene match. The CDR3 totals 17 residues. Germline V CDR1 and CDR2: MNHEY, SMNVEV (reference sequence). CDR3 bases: TGTGCCAGCAGTTTACTGTCTCCTAGCGGGGGCCAAGAGACCCAGTACTTC. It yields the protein CASSLLSPSGGQETQYF.

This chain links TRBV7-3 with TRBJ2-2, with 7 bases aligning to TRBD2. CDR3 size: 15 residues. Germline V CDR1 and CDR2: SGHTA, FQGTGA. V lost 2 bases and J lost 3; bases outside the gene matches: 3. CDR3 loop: CASSLGGRDTGELFF. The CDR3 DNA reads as TGTGCCAGCAGCTTAGGTGGGAGGGACACCGGGGAGCTGTTTTTT. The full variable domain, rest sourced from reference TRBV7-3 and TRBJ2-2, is GAGVSQTPSNKVTEKGKYVELRCDPISGHTALYWYRQSLGQGPEFLIYFQGTGAADDSGLPNDRFFAVRPEGSVSTLKIQRTERGDSAVYLCASSLGGRDTGELFFGEGSRLTVL.

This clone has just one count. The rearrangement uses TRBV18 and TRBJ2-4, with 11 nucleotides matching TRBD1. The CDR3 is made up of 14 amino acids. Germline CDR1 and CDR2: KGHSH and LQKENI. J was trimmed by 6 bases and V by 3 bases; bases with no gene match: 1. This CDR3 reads CASSPGTGGNIQYF. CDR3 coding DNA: TGTGCCAGCTCACCCGGGACAGGGGGAAACATTCAGTACTTC.

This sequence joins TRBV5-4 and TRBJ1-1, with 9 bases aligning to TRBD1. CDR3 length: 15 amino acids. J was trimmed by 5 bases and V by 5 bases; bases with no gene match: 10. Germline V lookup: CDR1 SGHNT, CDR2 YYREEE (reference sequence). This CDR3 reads CASSPGTGRRTEAFF. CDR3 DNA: TGTGCCAGCAGTCCCGGGACAGGGAGGCGAACTGAAGCTTTCTTT.

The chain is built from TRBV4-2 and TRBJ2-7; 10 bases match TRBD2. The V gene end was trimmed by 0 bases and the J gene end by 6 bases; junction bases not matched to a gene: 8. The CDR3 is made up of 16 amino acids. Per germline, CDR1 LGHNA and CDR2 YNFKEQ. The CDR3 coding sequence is TGTGCCAGCAGCCAAGATAGGCTAGCGGGAGCAAGCGAGCAGTACTTC. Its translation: CASSQDRLAGASEQYF.

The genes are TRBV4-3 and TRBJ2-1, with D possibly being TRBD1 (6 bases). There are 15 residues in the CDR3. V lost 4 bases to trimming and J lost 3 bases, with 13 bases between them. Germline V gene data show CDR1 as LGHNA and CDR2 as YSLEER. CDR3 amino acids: CASSRSTGVYNEQFF. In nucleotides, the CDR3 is TGCGCCAGCAGCCGTTCGACAGGAGTCTACAATGAGCAGTTCTTC.